This entry lists 26 T cell receptor beta chains sequenced from one sample in a study of T-cell memory formation after mild COVID-19. TCRdb passed the 5' RACE reads through MiXCR, listing each CDR3 protein once. The sample lists 200,000 to 250,000 distinct CDR3 sequences, just over 15% occurring once. Sequencing was performed on PBMCs or a T cell subset sorted from them (not recorded which). All receptors derive from an adult woman who had mild COVID-19 (a few samples of this study predate the infection). Cell type and time point are not known.

The CDR3, as DNA: TGCAGTGCTTTAAGCCCCGCGGGGGGCTCAGATACGCAGTATTTT. It translates to CSALSPAGGSDTQYF. The V and J genes are TRBV20-1 and TRBJ2-3; 8 bases fit TRBD2. Trimming cost V 5 bases and J 4 bases; bases outside gene matches: 11. The germline gives CDR1 DFQATT, CDR2 SNEGSKA (reference sequence). The CDR3 contains 15 residues.

V is TRBV19 and J is TRBJ1-5; 7 bases are a match to TRBD1. In germline, CDR1 is LNHDA, CDR2 SQIVND (reference sequence). The CDR3 covers 14 residues. Trimming cost V 5 bases and J 6 bases; bases outside gene matches: 7. The CDR3 bases are TGTGCCAGTAGTCCCGACAGGGTGCGTCAGCCCCAGCATTTT. It translates to CASSPDRVRQPQHF.

The CDR3 coding sequence is TGTGCCAGCAGCTTAGTCATCACCGGGGAGCTGTTTTTT. It codes for CASSLVITGELFF. This chain joins TRBV7-2 and TRBJ2-2; D is unresolved. The CDR3 spans 13 residues. Germline lookup yields CDR1 SGHTA and CDR2 FQGNSA. V dropped 1 base and J dropped 4 bases, with 4 bases sitting between them.

This chain connects TRBV12-3 or TRBV12-4 to TRBJ1-2, with unresolved D. V was pared by 5 bases and J by 8 bases, with 12 bases between. This CDR3 region has 12 residues. The CDR3 spells CASSASIGGYTF. CDR3 DNA sequence: TGTGCCAGCAGTGCCTCTATTGGGGGCTACACCTTC.

This clonotype was seen more than once but under ten times. The V gene is TRBV29-1, the J gene TRBJ1-2; D call uncertain. The ends were cut back, 8 bases at V and 8 bases at J, with 12 bases in the middle. CDR3 size: 10 residues. CDR1 and CDR2 from the germline V gene are SQVTM and ANQGSEA. The DNA for the CDR3 is TGCAGCTCAGAGGAAGCGGGCTACACCTTC. This sequence encodes CSSEEAGYTF.

The sample holds many counts of this clonotype. The chain is built from TRBV5-1 and TRBJ2-6; D is uncertain. V lost 3 bases and J 3 bases, leaving 10 bases between the germline ends. The CDR3 covers 15 residues. Germline V gives CDR1 SGHRS, CDR2 YFSETQ. For the CDR3, the DNA is TGCGCCAGCAGCTCCGGCATTGGTGGGGCCAACGTCCTGACTTTC. Translating gives CASSSGIGGANVLTF.

This clonotype was observed a few times. The chain combines TRBV5-1 with TRBJ2-3, with a weak D call TRBD1 (5 bases). This CDR3 contains 14 residues. Looked up from germline, CDR1 is SGHRS and CDR2 is YFSETQ. V was shortened by 0 bases and J by 7 bases, with 12 bases between the two germline ends. The CDR3 region has the DNA TGCGCCAGCAGCTTGGGACAGCAGCCTAATACGCAGTATTTT. Its translation is CASSLGQQPNTQYF.

Only a few counts were recorded for this clonotype. The chain employs TRBV3-1 and TRBJ1-5; D is ambiguous. V was trimmed by 2 bases and J by 6 bases, leaving 8 bases between them. The CDR3 contains 13 residues. Germline CDR1 and CDR2: LGHDT and YNNKEL (reference sequence). The chain's CDR3 is CASSQLISQPQHF. The CDR3 DNA is TGTGCCAGCAGCCAATTGATCAGTCAGCCCCAGCATTTT.

In its sample, this clonotype was seen a few times. The chain has TRBV9 and TRBJ2-3; D call uncertain. Trimming left V 2 bases short and J 0 bases short, with 7 bases between. Germline values: CDR1 SGDLS, CDR2 YYNGEE. The CDR3 length is 14 residues. For the CDR3, the DNA is TGTGCCAGCAGCGTCTCTAGGAGCACAGATACGCAGTATTTT. Translation gives CASSVSRSTDTQYF.

The chain has TRBV5-4 and TRBJ2-3; tentatively, D is TRBD1 (7 bases). CDR3 length: 15 residues. V was trimmed by 4 bases and J by 1 base, leaving 13 bases between them. Germline V gene sequence: CDR1 SGHNT, CDR2 YYREEE (reference sequence). The CDR3 sequence is CASSERGTGTDTQYF. The CDR3, as DNA: TGTGCCAGCAGCGAACGGGGGACAGGCACAGATACGCAGTATTTT.

A few counts support this clonotype. The rearrangement links TRBV5-5 to TRBJ2-6; 8 nucleotides line up with TRBD1. Looked up from germline, CDR1 is SGHKS and CDR2 is YYEKEE (reference sequence). The length of the CDR3 is 17 residues. V gave up 4 bases and J gave up 1 base; unmatched junction bases: 7. The CDR3: CASSTGQAISGANVLTF. DNA of the CDR3: TGTGCCAGCAGCACGGGACAGGCGATATCTGGGGCCAACGTCCTGACTTTC.

This clonotype has more than one count but fewer than ten. The V and J genes are TRBV5-1 and TRBJ1-2; 11 positions match TRBD1. Germline V gives CDR1 SGHRS, CDR2 YFSETQ. This CDR3 contains 13 residues. Trimming took 3 bases from V and 7 from J; bases not matched to a gene: 2. CDR3 in amino acids: CASSWTGGGGYTF. The CDR3 DNA is TGCGCCAGCAGCTGGACAGGGGGCGGTGGCTACACCTTC.

In this sample, this clonotype turned up a few times. The chain has TRBV20-1 and TRBJ1-1; D not certain. The CDR3 loop spans 14 amino acids. Per germline, CDR1 DFQATT and CDR2 SNEGSKA (reference sequence). Trimming cost V 2 bases and J 0 bases, with 10 bases left between them. The CDR3 DNA reads TGCAGTGCTAGATTCGTGGGGATGAACACTGAAGCTTTCTTT. This translates into CSARFVGMNTEAFF.

The CDR3 region has the DNA TGTGCCAGCAGGCCCGGGACAGGGGGTATGCAGTACTTC. Its translation: CASRPGTGGMQYF. The chain joins TRBV6-2 or TRBV6-3 to TRBJ2-7; 11 bases are a match to TRBD1. Germline CDR1 and CDR2: MNHEY and SVGEGT. After removal of 6 bases from V and 9 bases from J, the junction contained 7 bases not matched to a gene. This CDR3 is 13 amino acids long.

The chain carries TRBV12-3 or TRBV12-4 and TRBJ2-1; D gene uncertain. Trimming took off 4 bases at V and 7 bases at J, with 5 bases between the two ends. There are 11 residues in the CDR3. The chain's CDR3 is CASSWRNEQFF. As DNA, the CDR3 is TGTGCCAGCAGTTGGAGAAATGAGCAGTTCTTC.

The J gene is TRBJ2-3, the V gene TRBV15; the match to TRBD2 covers 12 bases. The CDR3 sequence is 19 residues long. Germline loops: CDR1 LNHNV, CDR2 YYDKDF (reference sequence). V gave up 1 base and J gave up 3 bases; unmatched junction bases: 11. The DNA for the CDR3 is TGTGCCACCAGCAGAGTCCCGACTAGCGGGAGACGAGGTACAGATACGCAGTATTTT. Amino acid sequence: CATSRVPTSGRRGTDTQYF.

This clonotype has only a few counts. J is TRBJ2-5 and V is TRBV10-3, with TRBD1 as a possible D gene (6 bases). Germline V CDR1 and CDR2: ENHRY, SYGVKD. V was cut by 3 bases and J by 3 bases, with 14 bases left in between. The CDR3 has 15 residues. In DNA, the CDR3 is TGTGCCATCAGTGACAGGGGATGGAAAGAAGAGACCCAGTACTTC. Translating gives CAISDRGWKEETQYF.

V usage is TRBV7-2 and J usage is TRBJ2-1; 8 positions agree with TRBD2. CDR3 size: 13 residues. The J segment lost 15 bases and the V segment lost 2 bases, leaving 9 bases of the junction unmatched. In germline, CDR1 is SGHTA, CDR2 FQGNSA. The CDR3: CASSLSGSQPLFF. As DNA, the CDR3 is TGTGCCAGCAGCTTAAGCGGGAGCCAGCCATTGTTCTTC.

This clonotype occurred a few times. V and J are TRBV7-9 and TRBJ1-2; 8 bases are shared with TRBD1. Germline-derived CDR1 and CDR2 are SEHNR and FQNEAQ (reference sequence). The CDR3 consists of 14 residues. Trimming cost V 3 bases and J 2 bases; bases outside gene matches: 2. CDR3 protein: CASSFTGGNYGYTF. CDR3 bases: TGTGCCAGCAGCTTCACAGGGGGAAACTATGGCTACACCTTC.

As for this clonotype: The conserved closing phenylalanine or tryptophan is absent in this CDR3, likely reflecting a read error. Because the CDR3's place on the DNA is in doubt, the DNA is left out and the CDR3 is given as listed by TCRdb. The CDR3 region is CASSQVGAGGRFPIQV. The chain joins TRBV4-1 to TRBJ2-1; TRBD2, the table's D call, was not compared with the DNA. The CDR3 is 16 residues long, counting both termini. Germline V gene data show CDR1 as MGHRA and CDR2 as YSYEKL.

This clonotype was detected only a few times. V is TRBV20-1 and J is TRBJ2-1; 9 nucleotides line up with TRBD1. Per germline, CDR1 DFQATT and CDR2 SNEGSKA (reference sequence). CDR3 length: 13 amino acids. The junction had 1 base not matched to a gene; V was cut back by 4 bases and J by 3 bases. The CDR3 DNA reads as TGCAGTGCTACGGGACAGGGCTACAATGAGCAGTTCTTC. Encoded protein: CSATGQGYNEQFF.

This clonotype was counted between two and nine times. This chain joins TRBV5-1 and TRBJ2-3; possibly TRBD1 for D (6 bases). The V end lost 4 bases, the J end lost 2 bases, and 11 bases lay between the germline ends. Germline assignment: CDR1 SGHRS and CDR2 YFSETQ. The length of the CDR3 is 14 residues. In nucleotides, the CDR3 is TGCGCCAGCAGCCCCGACAGGTTCACAGATACGCAGTATTTT. It yields the protein CASSPDRFTDTQYF.

At least ten counts were recorded for this clonotype. J is TRBJ2-5 and V is TRBV12-3 or TRBV12-4; D ambiguous. V lost 4 bases and J lost 1, with 7 bases in between. The CDR3 totals 13 residues. CDR3 bases: TGTGCCAGCAGTTCGAGAGGCCAAGAGACCCAGTACTTC. Translating gives CASSSRGQETQYF.

This chain connects TRBV7-9 to TRBJ2-1; 8 positions agree with TRBD1. The CDR3 contains 14 residues. The junction had 8 bases not matched to a gene; V was cut back by 5 bases and J by 8 bases. Germline CDR1 SEHNR, CDR2 FQNEAQ (reference sequence). CDR3 loop: CASSRLQGAHEQFF. Written as DNA, the CDR3 is TGTGCCAGCAGCCGACTTCAGGGGGCGCATGAGCAGTTCTTC.

This chain connects TRBV5-4 to TRBJ2-7; a weak D match, TRBD1 (6 bases). The CDR3 has 14 residues. V lost 1 base and J lost 6, with 14 bases in between. The germline V gene encodes CDR1 SGHNT and CDR2 YYREEE (reference sequence). CDR3 DNA: TGTGCCAGCAGCTTGTACCAGGGGCCTGGCGAGCAGTACTTC. It translates to CASSLYQGPGEQYF.

The chain couples TRBV2 to TRBJ1-1; no clear D. The germline V and J ends were trimmed by 6 bases and 1 base, with 15 bases remaining between them. Germline CDR1 is SNHLY and CDR2 is FYNNEI. The CDR3 length is 15 residues. The CDR3 loop is CASRSVLNRNTEAFF. The CDR3 DNA reads TGTGCCAGCAGATCAGTCCTGAACCGGAACACTGAAGCTTTCTTT.